This entry is about one T cell receptor (beta chain). Its antigen remains unidentified. This entry belongs to a study of PD-L1 blockade in urothelial cancer. Overall study findings and caveats: By 3 weeks, tumor-associated blood clones had expanded more in durable-benefit patients. Pretreatment TCR clonality in blood under the median foretold superior survival.

CDR1 and CDR2 from the germline V gene are SNHLY and FYNNEI. The ends were cut back, 6 bases at V and 3 bases at J, with 6 bases in the middle. The CDR3 length is 12 residues. The method was immunoSEQ multiplex PCR; TCRdb's version includes in-frame clones alone and lacks a portion of them. Of about 50,000 clones in the sample, around 80% are singletons; the top ten hold roughly 4%. The time point was: pretreatment peripheral blood. Specimen: PBMCs, collected around atezolizumab (anti-PD-L1) treatment. The clonotype was recovered from a man between 65 and 79 years old with urothelial cancer. This chain joins TRBV2 and TRBJ1-5; D gene ambiguous. CDR3 in DNA: TGTGCCAGCAGGAGGGACAATCAGCCCCAGCATTTT. As protein: CASRRDNQPQHF.